This T cell receptor (beta chain) is drawn from a study of regulatory T cells in long-lasting Graves disease. Construction of the TCR beta libraries employed iRepertoire HTBI primers in conjunction with Arm-PCR of CDR3 regions. Each CDR3 protein gets one entry after TCRdb re-called the multiplex PCR reads with MiXCR. The sample includes around 460,000 distinct CDR3 sequences, 22% of them seen just once. The time point: persistent/refractory GD, antithyroid drugs over 5 years with positive TRAb. Extracted RNA from PBMCs served as the source of the TCR library. Germline V gene lookup returns CDR1 SGHVS and CDR2 FNYEAQ. J gave up 0 bases and V 2 bases, and 7 bases lay outside the gene matches. The CDR3 covers 17 residues.

Specimen: peripheral blood mononuclear cells (PBMCs), collected when the disease was refractory, from a patient treated with antithyroid drugs. This clonotype originated in a female donor with Graves disease. The chain combines TRBV7-6 with TRBJ2-3; TRBD2 matches 8 bases. CDR3 sequence: CASSLIQAGGSTDTQYF. CDR3 in DNA: TGTGCCAGCAGCTTAATACAGGCGGGGGGAAGCACAGATACGCAGTATTTT.